These T cell receptor beta chains were read from a single sample in a study of post-analysis software for immune sequencing data. MiXCR, run by TCRdb on the PCR reads, gives a single entry per CDR3 protein. The sample includes fewer than 850,000 distinct CDR3 sequences, 25% to 30% seen only once; the top ten take 0.55% to 0.65%. Sequencing input: blood. The receptors stem from a girl under 18 with multiple sclerosis. The CDR3 runs from the conserved cysteine through the conserved F or W. The order of the fields is clone size, D gene, V gene, J gene, CDR3 protein, CDR3 DNA. The D gene is left open where the match is weak. Clone size appears in some rows only: once, few, many, or a class for an expanded clone.

>few|TRBD2|TRBV20-1|TRBJ2-1
CSARGVSGTLYNEQFF
TGCAGTGCTAGGGGGGTCAGCGGGACCCTCTATAATGAGCAGTTCTTC
>-|TRBD1|TRBV11-3|TRBJ2-3
CASSPRQGTTDTQYF
TGTGCCAGCAGCCCGAGACAGGGAACCACGGATACGCAGTATTTT
>few|TRBD1|TRBV20-1|TRBJ1-5
CSARISGGNQPQHF
TGCAGTGCTAGAATATCAGGGGGAAATCAGCCCCAGCATTTT
>-|-|TRBV7-2|TRBJ1-2
CASSFPGDIPLYTF
TGTGCCAGCAGCTTCCCGGGGGATATTCCGCTCTACACCTTC
>-|TRBD1|TRBV5-1|TRBJ2-6
CASSLVPTGDGANVRTF
TGCGCCAGCAGCTTGGTACCGACAGGGGATGGGGCCAACGTCCGGACTTTC
>once|-|TRBV7-2|TRBJ2-3
CASSLNAFPSTDTQYF
TGTGCCAGCAGCCTAAATGCTTTCCCCTCCACAGATACGCAGTATTTT
>-|TRBD1|TRBV4-1|TRBJ2-1
CASSRRDRGVDEQFF
TGCGCCAGCAGCCGTAGGGACAGGGGAGTCGATGAGCAGTTCTTC
>few|-|TRBV20-1|TRBJ1-4
CSAREGEKLFF
TGCAGTGCTAGAGAGGGTGAAAAACTGTTTTTT
>-|-|TRBV5-1|TRBJ1-1
CASSWAETNTEAFF
TGCGCCAGCAGCTGGGCTGAGACGAACACTGAAGCTTTCTTT
>-|TRBD1|TRBV7-8|TRBJ2-1
CTSSSGTGPNNEQFF
TGTACCAGCAGTTCCGGGACAGGGCCCAACAATGAGCAGTTCTTC
>few|-|TRBV21-1|TRBJ1-2
CASSWRSGGYTF
TGTGCCAGCAGTTGGAGGTCGGGTGGCTACACCTTC
>few|-|TRBV24-1|TRBJ2-7
CATSGGSYEQYF
TGTGCCACCAGTGGAGGGAGCTACGAGCAGTACTTC
>-|-|TRBV20-1|TRBJ2-7
CSARVYNEQYF
TGCAGTGCTAGAGTATACAATGAGCAGTACTTC
>few|TRBD1|TRBV24-1|TRBJ1-2
CATSDPGDSYGYTF
TGTGCCACCAGTGATCCCGGGGACAGCTATGGCTACACCTTC
>many|-|TRBV18|TRBJ1-6
CAGSRGNSPLHF
TGTGCCGGCAGCCGGGGAAATTCACCCCTCCACTTT
>few|-|TRBV2|TRBJ2-7
CATQSDEQYF
TGTGCCACCCAATCGGACGAGCAGTACTTC
>few|TRBD2|TRBV7-9|TRBJ2-7
CASSLEAGGPSYEQYF
TGTGCCAGCAGCTTAGAGGCGGGAGGGCCATCCTACGAGCAGTACTTC
>few|-|TRBV20-1|TRBJ2-5
CRAAHGETQYF
TGCAGGGCTGCACATGGAGAGACCCAGTACTTC
>-|TRBD2|TRBV27|TRBJ2-5
CASSLGLAYRETQYF
TGTGCCAGCAGTTTGGGACTAGCGTATAGGGAGACCCAGTACTTC
>many|-|TRBV15|TRBJ2-4
CATSRSRGKNIQYF
TGTGCCACCAGCAGGTCCAGAGGCAAAAACATTCAGTACTTC
>-|TRBD1|TRBV7-9|TRBJ1-1
CASSKDRGNTEAFF
TGTGCCAGCAGTAAGGACAGGGGGAACACTGAAGCTTTCTTT
>many|TRBD2|TRBV7-8|TRBJ2-1
CASSTLAGSSYNEQFF
TGTGCCAGCAGCACATTAGCGGGAAGCTCCTACAATGAGCAGTTCTTC
>-|-|TRBV7-2|TRBJ2-1
CASSPRGTYEQFF
TGTGCCAGCAGCCCCCGCGGTACCTACGAGCAGTTCTTC
>-|-|TRBV10-3|TRBJ1-2
CAISESLDYGYTF
TGTGCCATCAGTGAGTCTCTGGACTATGGCTACACCTTC
>few|-|TRBV20-1|TRBJ2-7
CSARDRASASYEQYF
TGCAGTGCTAGAGATCGGGCTAGCGCCTCCTACGAGCAGTACTTC
>-|TRBD2|TRBV7-2|TRBJ2-1
CASSSGGSRNEQFF
TGTGCCAGCAGCTCCGGGGGGTCTCGGAATGAGCAGTTCTTC
>few|-|TRBV29-1|TRBJ2-1
CSVTAKSAGGACNEQFF
TGCAGCGTCACCGCGAAGTCGGCGGGTGGTGCTTGCAATGAGCAGTTCTTC
>-|TRBD2|TRBV29-1|TRBJ2-3
CSGGEGADTQYF
TGCAGCGGGGGGGAGGGCGCAGATACGCAGTATTTT
>-|-|TRBV5-1|TRBJ1-4
CASSFDSEKLFF
TGCGCCAGCAGCTTCGACAGTGAAAAACTGTTTTTT
>few|-|TRBV20-1|TRBJ2-7
CSARVAENQYF
TGCAGTGCTAGAGTAGCAGAGAACCAGTACTTC
>-|-|TRBV28|TRBJ1-5
CASSSPTWQYSNQPQHF
TGTGCCAGCAGCTCCCCGACGTGGCAATATAGCAATCAGCCCCAGCATTTT
>few|TRBD2|TRBV10-3|TRBJ2-2
CAIRSGRNTGELFF
TGTGCCATCAGAAGCGGGAGGAACACCGGGGAGCTGTTTTTT
>-|-|TRBV20-1|TRBJ2-5
CSARDVAGWDGETQYF
TGCAGTGCTAGAGATGTCGCGGGTTGGGATGGGGAGACCCAGTACTTC
>-|-|TRBV10-3|TRBJ2-7
CAISGGLRACYEQYF
TGTGCCATCAGTGGGGGGCTCAGGGCCTGCTACGAGCAGTACTTC
>-|TRBD1|TRBV20-1|TRBJ1-6
CSAKTGVDSPLHF
TGCAGTGCTAAAACAGGGGTAGACTCACCCCTCCACTTT
>many|TRBD2|TRBV5-1|TRBJ2-3
CASSIAGRGTDTQYF
TGCGCCAGCAGCATAGCGGGAAGAGGTACAGATACGCAGTATTTT
>few|-|TRBV24-1|TRBJ2-2
CATSEATGTPSAGELFF
TGTGCCACCAGTGAGGCTACGGGGACCCCTTCGGCCGGGGAGCTGTTTTTT
>-|-|TRBV12-5|TRBJ2-1
CASGLVPRDNEQFF
TGTGCTAGTGGTTTGGTACCTAGAGACAATGAGCAGTTCTTC
>-|-|TRBV24-1|TRBJ1-2
CATSGGVGGYTF
TGTGCCACCAGTGGAGGGGTAGGTGGCTACACCTTC
>-|-|TRBV29-1|TRBJ2-3
CSVEIKTQYF
TGCAGCGTTGAGATCAAAACGCAGTATTTT
>once|TRBD1|TRBV5-1|TRBJ2-1
CASSLGTGIGNEQFF
TGCGCCAGCAGCTTAGGGACAGGGATCGGCAATGAGCAGTTCTTC
>once|TRBD1|TRBV12-3/TRBV12-4|TRBJ1-1
CASSFVRGLDTEAFF
TGTGCCAGCAGTTTCGTCAGGGGGCTGGACACTGAAGCTTTCTTT